This TCR beta chain was sequenced for a study of stem cell transplantation in POMP-related autoinflammatory disease. Whole-study context: Defective thymoproteasomes were hypothesized to impair CD8+ T-cell positive selection. CD8+ T cells were low and CD4+ cells naive-skewed before transplant.

Findings and limits, study-wide: A trend toward lower repertoire diversity and greater clonality appeared in every analyzed T-cell subset of PRAID patients. Unique TRB V-J gene pairings were limited in number in patients with PRAID.

In the case of this clone: Its matching antigen is unknown.

PRAID featured prominent immunodeficiency. This table comes from immunoSEQ multiplex PCR, and its TCRdb copy is limited to in-frame clones, with some not included. The table records about 8,900 clones, 90% to 95% of them present only once. Specimen: CD8+ T cells from PBMCs, collected before stem cell transplantation. The sequence derives from a human donor with POMP-related autoinflammation and immune dysregulation (PRAID).

CDR3 sequence: CASSPTSGDQTQYF. The CDR3 DNA reads TGTGCCAGCAGCCCGACTAGCGGGGATCAGACCCAGTACTTC. The chain has TRBV6-5 and TRBJ2-5, with 11 positions matching TRBD2. CDR3 length: 14 amino acids. Trimming cost V 6 bases and J 6 bases; bases outside gene matches: 6. CDR1 and CDR2 from the germline V gene are MNHEY and SVGAGI.